The clone carrying this T cell receptor beta chain appeared a few times. The data are from a study of blood T cell repertoires in COVID-19. Study as a whole: Acute-phase and convalescent COVID-19 samples originated in the United States, Italy and Spain.

In the study's own analysis: Reference gene primer amplification in the assay estimated nucleated cell counts. TCRdb's table, derived via immunoSEQ multiplex PCR, lists solely in-frame clones and lacks some. D and trimming come from the DNA, and the V and J calls and clone size come from that table. The data show nearly 250,000 clones, around 88% seen once. Seattle patients were enrolled during active infection and followed longitudinally. The CDR3 has 13 residues. Per the germline V gene, CDR1 is MDHEN and CDR2 is SYDVKM. Trimming removed 4 bases from V and 0 bases from J, with 6 bases in between. This clonotype was obtained from a woman older than 75 with COVID-19, enrolled during active disease. V and J are TRBV28 and TRBJ1-1; D possibly corresponds to TRBD1 (6 bases). What was sequenced was peripheral blood. The CDR3, as DNA: TGTGCCAGCAGTTGGGGGCTGAACACTGAAGCTTTCTTT. It specifies CASSWGLNTEAFF. Filled out from reference TRBV28 and TRBJ1-1, the complete variable domain reads DVKVTQSSRYLVKRTGEKVFLECVQDMDHENMFWYRQDPGLGLRLIYFSYDVKMKEKGDIPEGYSVSREKKERFSLILESASTNQTSMYLCASSWGLNTEAFFGQGTRLTVV.